A selection of T cell receptor beta chains follows, all from one sample in a study of T cell repertoires in cytomegalovirus infection. TCRdb analysed the reads with MiXCR anew, one entry per CDR3 protein. The sample contains approximately 170,000 distinct CDR3 sequences, about a sixth of which appear only once. Sequenced material: CD8+ T cells from PBMCs. Receptors originate from a human donor in good health (CMV status not recorded). Some clones in this sample may be carry-over from other donors' samples. Both conserved end residues are part of each CDR3. A D gene is named only where the DNA matches it firmly. For some rows the clone size is stated as once, few or many, or as a class when expanded; others skip it.

v_gene	j_gene	abundance	d_gene	CDR3aa	CDR3nt
TRBV25-1	TRBJ2-4	-	-	CASSSGEGAKNSQYF	TGTGCCAGCAGTTCAGGGGAAGGAGCCAAAAACAGTCAGTACTTC
TRBV12-5	TRBJ2-2	-	-	CASSFQGTGELFF	TGTGCTAGCTCTTTTCAGGGCACCGGGGAGCTGTTTTTT
TRBV6-2/TRBV6-3	TRBJ2-6	-	-	CARTLPDGKGGANVLTF	TGTGCCCGCACCCTGCCTGACGGTAAAGGTGGGGCCAACGTCCTGACTTTC
TRBV11-2	TRBJ2-1	few	TRBD2	CASSLSGGFYNEQFF	TGTGCCAGCAGCCTTAGCGGGGGCTTTTACAATGAGCAGTTCTTC
TRBV6-6	TRBJ1-5	few	-	CASNRPQGFNQPQHF	TGTGCCAGCAACCGACCTCAGGGTTTTAATCAGCCCCAGCATTTT
TRBV29-1	TRBJ2-7	-	TRBD2	CSVPGTSGPAGNEQYF	TGCAGCGTCCCCGGGACTAGCGGACCGGCCGGGAACGAGCAGTACTTC
TRBV7-9	TRBJ2-1	few	-	CASRPGSQVWEQFF	TGTGCCAGCAGACCCGGGTCCCAAGTTTGGGAGCAGTTCTTC
TRBV28	TRBJ2-7	-	TRBD2	CASSPWGGTVEYF	TGTGCCAGCAGCCCTTGGGGGGGAACCGTGGAGTACTTC
TRBV28	TRBJ1-4	few	TRBD1	CASSSTGGLLGEKLFF	TGTGCCAGCAGTTCCACAGGGGGCCTTCTGGGTGAAAAACTGTTTTTT
TRBV6-5	TRBJ2-7	-	-	CATRTVDSYEQYF	TGTGCCACCAGGACAGTAGATTCCTACGAGCAGTACTTC
TRBV28	TRBJ2-1	few	TRBD2	CASSPQREELNEQFF	TGTGCCAGCAGTCCGCAGCGGGAAGAGCTCAATGAGCAGTTCTTC
TRBV28	TRBJ2-7	-	-	CASSDGPRRDEQYF	TGTGCCAGCAGTGACGGACCGAGACGCGACGAGCAGTACTTC
TRBV4-1	TRBJ2-7	few	-	CASSQGQDSSYEQYF	TGCGCCAGCAGCCAAGGACAGGATAGCTCCTACGAGCAGTACTTC
TRBV2	TRBJ2-7	-	TRBD1	CASSGQGYEQYF	TGTGCCAGCAGTGGACAGGGCTACGAGCAGTACTTC
TRBV23-1	TRBJ2-1	-	-	CASSQHGPRVDEQFF	TGCGCCAGCAGTCAGCACGGGCCTCGAGTCGATGAGCAGTTCTTC
TRBV6-2/TRBV6-3	TRBJ2-1	-	-	CASSLGRGPGNEQFF	TGTGCCAGCAGTTTAGGGCGGGGGCCCGGCAATGAGCAGTTCTTC
TRBV7-2	TRBJ1-1	few	-	CASITTKNTEAFF	TGTGCCAGCATCACAACAAAGAACACTGAAGCTTTCTTT
TRBV7-2	TRBJ2-7	many	TRBD2	CASSLRLAEGYEQYF	TGTGCCAGCAGCCTGAGACTAGCGGAGGGCTACGAGCAGTACTTC
TRBV7-2	TRBJ2-7	few	-	CASSPDISYEQYF	TGTGCCAGCAGCCCGGACATCAGCTACGAGCAGTACTTC
TRBV15	TRBJ2-3	-	-	CATSRGGDSPTDTQYF	TGTGCCACCAGCAGGGGCGGGGACAGTCCCACAGATACGCAGTATTTT
TRBV28	TRBJ2-1	few	TRBD2	CASSFGTSAYNEQFF	TGTGCCAGCAGTTTTGGGACTAGCGCCTACAATGAGCAGTTCTTC
TRBV11-2	TRBJ1-1	many	TRBD1	CASSLRPGQGFSEAFF	TGTGCCAGCAGCTTGAGGCCGGGACAGGGATTCTCTGAAGCTTTCTTT
TRBV11-2	TRBJ2-1	many	TRBD2	CASGLAGGRVEQFF	TGTGCCAGCGGGCTAGCGGGAGGCCGTGTTGAGCAGTTCTTC
TRBV7-8	TRBJ1-1	-	TRBD1	CASSLGQGMTEAFF	TGTGCCAGCAGCTTAGGACAGGGGATGACTGAAGCTTTCTTT
TRBV20-1	TRBJ2-3	-	TRBD2	CSAKTSGASTDTQYF	TGCAGTGCTAAGACTAGCGGAGCTAGCACAGATACGCAGTATTTT
TRBV7-8	TRBJ1-3	many	-	CASSLSRYGNTIYF	TGTGCCAGCAGCTTAAGCAGATACGGAAACACCATATATTTT
TRBV6-6	TRBJ1-5	-	TRBD1	CASTGQGEFSNQPQHF	TGTGCCAGCACCGGACAGGGGGAATTTAGCAATCAGCCCCAGCATTTT
TRBV27	TRBJ1-5	once	-	CASSADSVNQPQHF	TGTGCCAGCAGTGCCGACAGCGTCAATCAGCCCCAGCATTTT
TRBV7-6	TRBJ2-3	many	TRBD2	CASSERGAFTDTQYF	TGTGCCAGCAGCGAGCGGGGGGCGTTCACAGATACGCAGTATTTT
TRBV7-6	TRBJ2-7	few	-	CASSLEASPWNEQYF	TGTGCCAGCAGCTTAGAGGCGTCACCCTGGAACGAGCAGTACTTC
TRBV12-5	TRBJ1-6	few	-	CASGLSGNSPLHF	TGTGCTAGTGGTTTGAGCGGTAATTCACCCCTCCACTTT
TRBV28	TRBJ2-7	few	-	CASRPPGTTGGPYEQYF	TGTGCCAGCAGACCTCCCGGGACAACCGGAGGCCCCTACGAGCAGTACTTC
TRBV7-8	TRBJ2-2	-	-	CASSLVQGPTGELFF	TGTGCCAGCAGCTTAGTCCAGGGGCCGACCGGGGAGCTGTTTTTT
TRBV6-6	TRBJ2-1	few	TRBD2	CASTQLRAGGSGEQFF	TGTGCCAGCACCCAATTACGGGCGGGGGGTTCCGGGGAGCAGTTCTTC
TRBV7-2	TRBJ2-7	few	TRBD1	CASSSGQGDYEQYF	TGTGCCAGCAGCTCCGGGCAGGGGGACTACGAGCAGTACTTC